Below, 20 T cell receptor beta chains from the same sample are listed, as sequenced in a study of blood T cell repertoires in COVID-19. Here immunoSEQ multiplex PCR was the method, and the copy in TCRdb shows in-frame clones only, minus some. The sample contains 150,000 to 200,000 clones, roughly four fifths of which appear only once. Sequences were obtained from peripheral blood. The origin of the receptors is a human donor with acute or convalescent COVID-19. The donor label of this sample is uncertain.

CDR3 nucleotide sequence: TGTGCCAGCAGTTTTCTAGGCGGACAGCCCCAGCATTTT. As protein: CASSFLGGQPQHF. The genes are TRBV28 and TRBJ1-5; no clear D gene. Germline loops: CDR1 MDHEN, CDR2 SYDVKM. V dropped 3 bases and J dropped 7 bases, with 10 bases sitting between them. There are 13 residues in the CDR3.

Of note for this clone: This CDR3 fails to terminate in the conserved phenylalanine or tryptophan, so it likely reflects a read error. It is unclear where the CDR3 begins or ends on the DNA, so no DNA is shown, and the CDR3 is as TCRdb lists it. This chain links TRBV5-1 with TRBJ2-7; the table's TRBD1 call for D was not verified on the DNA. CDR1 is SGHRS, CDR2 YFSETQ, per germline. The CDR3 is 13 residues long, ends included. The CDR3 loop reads CASSSTGTGHLVY.

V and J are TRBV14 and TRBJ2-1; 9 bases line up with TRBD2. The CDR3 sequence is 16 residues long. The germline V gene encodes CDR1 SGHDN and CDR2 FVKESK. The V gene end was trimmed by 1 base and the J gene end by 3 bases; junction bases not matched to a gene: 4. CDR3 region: CASSQVAGAGYNEQFF. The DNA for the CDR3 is TGTGCCAGCAGCCAAGTAGCGGGAGCGGGCTACAATGAGCAGTTCTTC.

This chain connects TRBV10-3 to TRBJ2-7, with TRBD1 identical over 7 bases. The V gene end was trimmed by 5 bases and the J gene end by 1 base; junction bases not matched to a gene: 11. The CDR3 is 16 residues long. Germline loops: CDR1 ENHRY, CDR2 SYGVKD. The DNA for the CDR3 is TGTGCCATCAGTTCATCCGGGACAGAAAAATCCTACGAGCAGTACTTC. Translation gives CAISSSGTEKSYEQYF.

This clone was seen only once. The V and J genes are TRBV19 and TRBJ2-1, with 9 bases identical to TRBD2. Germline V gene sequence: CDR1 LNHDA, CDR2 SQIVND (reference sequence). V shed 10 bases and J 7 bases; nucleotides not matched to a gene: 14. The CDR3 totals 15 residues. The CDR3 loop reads CATGGRSSGTNEQFF. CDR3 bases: TGTGCCACTGGCGGTAGGTCTAGCGGGACAAATGAGCAGTTCTTC.

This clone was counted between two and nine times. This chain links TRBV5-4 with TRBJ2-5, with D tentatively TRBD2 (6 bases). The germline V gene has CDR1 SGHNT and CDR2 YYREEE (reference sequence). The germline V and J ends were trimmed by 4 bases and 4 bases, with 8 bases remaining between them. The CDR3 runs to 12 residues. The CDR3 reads CASSQLAETQYF. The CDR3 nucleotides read TGTGCCAGCAGCCAACTAGCAGAGACCCAGTACTTC.

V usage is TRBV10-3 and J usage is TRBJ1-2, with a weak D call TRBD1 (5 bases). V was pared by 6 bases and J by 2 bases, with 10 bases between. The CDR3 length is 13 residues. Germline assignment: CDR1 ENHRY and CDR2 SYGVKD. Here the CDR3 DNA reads TGTGCCATCAGGGAAGACAGAAACTATGGCTACACCTTC. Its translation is CAIREDRNYGYTF.

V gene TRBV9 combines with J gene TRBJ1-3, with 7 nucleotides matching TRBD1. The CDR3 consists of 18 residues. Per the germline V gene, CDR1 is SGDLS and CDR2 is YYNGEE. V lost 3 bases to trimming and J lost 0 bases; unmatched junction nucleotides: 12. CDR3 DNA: TGTGCCAGCAGCGAGGACCCCTTGGCAGGGGGCTCTGGAAACACCATATATTTT. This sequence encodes CASSEDPLAGGSGNTIYF.

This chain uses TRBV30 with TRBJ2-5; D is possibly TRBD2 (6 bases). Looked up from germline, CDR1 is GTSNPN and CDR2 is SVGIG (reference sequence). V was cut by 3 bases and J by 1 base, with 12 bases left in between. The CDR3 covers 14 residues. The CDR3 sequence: CAWRSGRFQETQYF. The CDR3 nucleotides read TGTGCCTGGAGAAGTGGGAGGTTCCAAGAGACCCAGTACTTC.

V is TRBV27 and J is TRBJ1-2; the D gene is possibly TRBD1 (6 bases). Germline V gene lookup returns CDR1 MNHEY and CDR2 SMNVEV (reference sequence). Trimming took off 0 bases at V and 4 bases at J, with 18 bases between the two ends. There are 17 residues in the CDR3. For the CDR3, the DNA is TGTGCCAGCAGTTTATCCCCCGCGGACAGAACTTTCTATGGCTACACCTTC. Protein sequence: CASSLSPADRTFYGYTF.

CDR3 DNA: TGTGCCAGCAGTTTGCTGAGACAGGGAAATAATGAGCAGTTCTTC. Translated: CASSLLRQGNNEQFF. The gene calls are TRBV7-2 and TRBJ2-1, with TRBD1 matching 7 bases. Germline V lookup: CDR1 SGHTA, CDR2 FQGNSA. The CDR3 totals 15 residues. The ends lost 6 bases at V and 7 bases at J; junction bases unmatched: 12.

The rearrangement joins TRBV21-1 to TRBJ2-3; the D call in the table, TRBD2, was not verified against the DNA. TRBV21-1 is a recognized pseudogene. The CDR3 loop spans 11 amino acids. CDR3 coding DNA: TGTGCCAGCAGATCTAGGTCTTCTCAGTATTTT. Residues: CASRSRSSQYF.

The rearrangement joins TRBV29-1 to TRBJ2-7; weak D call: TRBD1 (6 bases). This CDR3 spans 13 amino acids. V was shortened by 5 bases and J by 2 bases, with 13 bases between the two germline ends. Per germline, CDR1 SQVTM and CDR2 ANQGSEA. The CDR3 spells CSVSGTLTYEQYF. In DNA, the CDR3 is TGCAGCGTTTCCGGGACACTTACCTACGAGCAGTACTTC.

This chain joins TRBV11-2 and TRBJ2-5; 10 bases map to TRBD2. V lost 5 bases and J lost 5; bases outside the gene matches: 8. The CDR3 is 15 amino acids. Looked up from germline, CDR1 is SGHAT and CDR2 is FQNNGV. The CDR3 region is CASSRPGLARETQYF. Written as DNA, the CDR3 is TGTGCCAGCAGCCGGCCGGGACTAGCGAGGGAGACCCAGTACTTC.

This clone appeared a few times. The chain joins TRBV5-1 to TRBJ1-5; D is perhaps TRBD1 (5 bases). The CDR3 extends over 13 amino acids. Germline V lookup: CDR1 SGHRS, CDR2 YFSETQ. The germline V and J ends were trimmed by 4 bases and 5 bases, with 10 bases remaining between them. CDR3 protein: CASSPGVDQPQHF. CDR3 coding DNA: TGCGCCAGCAGCCCGGGGGTGGATCAGCCCCAGCATTTT.

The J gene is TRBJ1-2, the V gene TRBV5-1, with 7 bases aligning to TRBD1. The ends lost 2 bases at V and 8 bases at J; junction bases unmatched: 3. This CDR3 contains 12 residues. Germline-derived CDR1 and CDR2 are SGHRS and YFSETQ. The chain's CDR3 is CASSFTGDGYTF. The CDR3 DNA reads TGCGCCAGCAGCTTCACAGGGGACGGCTACACCTTC.

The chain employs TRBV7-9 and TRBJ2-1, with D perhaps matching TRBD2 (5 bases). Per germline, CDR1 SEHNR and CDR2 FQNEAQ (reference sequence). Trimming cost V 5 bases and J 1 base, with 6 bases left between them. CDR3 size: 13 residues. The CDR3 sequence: CASSRESYNEQFF. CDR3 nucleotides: TGTGCCAGCAGCCGGGAATCCTACAATGAGCAGTTCTTC.

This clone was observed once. The CDR3 sequence is CASSPIAQGWTGELFF. The CDR3 DNA reads TGTGCCAGCAGCCCAATCGCACAGGGATGGACCGGGGAGCTGTTTTTT. The rearrangement uses TRBV27 and TRBJ2-2, with D tentatively TRBD1 (6 bases). In germline, CDR1 is MNHEY, CDR2 SMNVEV (reference sequence). With 6 bases removed from V and 5 bases from J, the gap between germline ends came to 19 bases. The CDR3 consists of 16 residues.

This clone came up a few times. CDR3 residues: CASSPKSSYEQYF. CDR3 DNA sequence: TGTGCCAGCTCACCGAAGAGTTCCTACGAGCAGTACTTC. The chain has TRBV18 and TRBJ2-7; D not certain. Trimming pared 3 bases from V and 1 base from J, leaving 7 bases between. Per germline, CDR1 KGHSH and CDR2 LQKENI. The CDR3 sequence is 13 residues long.

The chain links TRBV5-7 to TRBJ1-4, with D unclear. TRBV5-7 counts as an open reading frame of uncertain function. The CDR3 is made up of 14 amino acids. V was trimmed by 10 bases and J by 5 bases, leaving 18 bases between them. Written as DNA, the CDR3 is TGTGCCCCGGGGAAGGGTACCAACAATGAAAAACTGTTTTTT. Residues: CAPGKGTNNEKLFF.